These 16 T cell receptor beta chains share one sample of origin, sequenced in a study of blood T cells in healthy people across ages. It was with a sample-barcoded 5' primer and a J-beta primer mix that a second PCR of about 7 to 12 cycles was run. TCRdb re-called the 5' RACE reads through MiXCR, storing one row per CDR3 protein. The data contain about a million distinct CDR3 sequences, just over 50% of them singletons. Sequenced material: blood. These receptors were obtained from a woman aged 55-69 years in good health.

This clonotype has more than one count but fewer than ten. This chain links TRBV4-1 with TRBJ2-5, with D unclear. The CDR3 length is 16 residues. V gave up 0 bases and J gave up 5 bases, with 16 bases separating them. Germline V CDR1 and CDR2: MGHRA, YSYEKL. The DNA of the CDR3 is TGCGCCAGCAGCCAAGACGCGGCCACGCGGACCGAGACCCAGTACTTC. Translating it yields CASSQDAATRTETQYF.

The chain employs TRBV4-1 and TRBJ1-4; 8 nucleotides line up with TRBD1. The V gene end was trimmed by 4 bases and the J gene end by 7 bases; junction bases not matched to a gene: 8. This CDR3 has 15 amino acids. CDR1 is MGHRA, CDR2 YSYEKL, per germline. This CDR3 reads CASSPRQGIGEKLFF. In DNA, the CDR3 is TGCGCCAGCAGCCCGCGACAGGGGATTGGTGAAAAACTGTTTTTT.

This clonotype appeared many times. The rearrangement links TRBV5-1 to TRBJ2-7, with D tentatively TRBD2 (6 bases). CDR1 and CDR2 (germline): SGHRS, YFSETQ. V gave up 0 bases and J gave up 3 bases, with 13 bases separating them. The CDR3 length is 15 residues. The CDR3 DNA reads TGCGCCAGCAGCTTGGAGGGAGGTTCCAGCTACGAGCAGTACTTC. It codes for CASSLEGGSSYEQYF.

The chain links TRBV20-1 to TRBJ2-7; a weak D match, TRBD2 (5 bases). The germline gives CDR1 DFQATT, CDR2 SNEGSKA (reference sequence). The ends were cut back, 3 bases at V and 0 bases at J, with 15 bases in the middle. The CDR3 extends over 15 amino acids. The CDR3 sequence is CSASSLAESSYEQYF. Written as DNA, the CDR3 is TGCAGTGCTAGCTCGCTAGCCGAAAGCTCCTACGAGCAGTACTTC.

The chain joins TRBV7-3 to TRBJ2-1, with D possibly matching TRBD1 (5 bases). V dropped 5 bases and J dropped 9 bases, with 14 bases sitting between them. The V gene's germline CDR1 is SGHTA and CDR2 FQGTGA. The CDR3 runs to 13 residues. This CDR3 reads CASSPLKGAEQFF. The DNA of the CDR3 is TGTGCCAGCAGCCCATTGAAAGGGGCTGAGCAGTTCTTC.

CDR3 sequence (DNA): TGTGCCAGCAGCTTATACTTGGAGACCCAGTACTTC. Protein sequence: CASSLYLETQYF. The chain has TRBV7-9 and TRBJ2-5; D is unclear. Trimming took off 2 bases at V and 5 bases at J, with 6 bases between the two ends. CDR1 and CDR2 from the germline V gene are SEHNR and FQNEAQ (reference sequence). This CDR3 spans 12 amino acids.

As regards this clonotype: A much larger clone differs from this one at a single base, so this may be a read error. The V gene is TRBV28, the J gene TRBJ1-4; TRBD1 is a possible D gene (5 bases). This CDR3 comprises 15 residues. V was shortened by 4 bases and J by 9 bases, with 18 bases between the two germline ends. Germline lookup yields CDR1 MDHEN and CDR2 SYDVKM. CDR3 region: CASSSYAGIEKKLFF. CDR3 DNA: TGTGCCAGCAGTTCCTATGCAGGGATTGAGAAAAAACTGTTTTTT.

The rearrangement uses TRBV20-1 and TRBJ1-4; no clear D gene. Germline assignment: CDR1 DFQATT and CDR2 SNEGSKA (reference sequence). The germline V and J ends were trimmed by 1 base and 4 bases, with 7 bases remaining between them. The CDR3 extends over 13 amino acids. The CDR3 DNA sequence: TGCAGTGCTAGAGCCGGCCGTAATGAAAAACTGTTTTTT. This translates into CSARAGRNEKLFF.

The chain couples TRBV21-1 to TRBJ2-7; TRBD2, as called in the table, went unchecked against the DNA. TRBV21-1 is classified as a pseudogene. The CDR3 consists of 15 residues. DNA for the CDR3: TGTGCCTGCAGCAAAAGAGGAACGGGAGCCTACGAGCAGTACTTC. This encodes CACSKRGTGAYEQYF.

The chain is built from TRBV25-1 and TRBJ1-1, with 7 bases matching TRBD1. The V and J ends lost 6 bases and 0 bases, in that order; junction bases with no gene match: 4. This CDR3 comprises 14 residues. In germline, CDR1 is MGHDK, CDR2 SYGVNS. CDR3 region: CASSGTAMNTEAFF. The CDR3 DNA sequence: TGTGCCAGCAGCGGGACAGCTATGAACACTGAAGCTTTCTTT.

The sample holds a few counts of this clonotype. The chain uses TRBV21-1 and TRBJ2-7; the table's D call TRBD1 went unverified against the DNA. TRBV21-1 is an annotated pseudogene. This CDR3 comprises 14 residues. CDR3 DNA sequence: TGTGCCAGCACCCATGGGGCAGGGGATGGAGAGCAGTACTTC. Translating gives CASTHGAGDGEQYF.

The chain has TRBV10-3 and TRBJ2-3; unclear D gene. This CDR3 is 14 amino acids long. Germline CDR1 ENHRY, CDR2 SYGVKD. With 4 bases removed from V and 4 bases from J, the gap between germline ends came to 12 bases. DNA for the CDR3: TGTGCCATCAGTGGGGCGAGAGACGCAGATACGCAGTATTTT. It encodes CAISGARDADTQYF.

There are many counts of this clonotype. The V call is TRBV29-1, the J call TRBJ2-5, with 7 bases fitting TRBD1. CDR1 and CDR2 from the germline V gene are SQVTM and ANQGSEA. V dropped 0 bases and J dropped 5; count of bases not matched to a gene: 12. This CDR3 has 16 residues. The CDR3 DNA sequence: TGCAGCGTTGAAGATCGGAGGACAGGAGAGGGCGAGACCCAGTACTTC. It encodes CSVEDRRTGEGETQYF.

This clonotype was seen a few times. The chain joins TRBV18 to TRBJ1-2; no clear D. Germline CDR1 and CDR2: KGHSH and LQKENI. This CDR3 contains 17 residues. Trimming left V 5 bases short and J 5 bases short, with 24 bases between. This CDR3 reads CASSSTREDETLYGYTF. The CDR3 DNA follows: TGTGCCAGCTCATCTACTCGAGAGGACGAAACTCTATATGGCTACACCTTC.

The chain recombines TRBV4-1 with TRBJ1-4; no clear D. V was trimmed by 4 bases and J by 8 bases, leaving 11 bases between them. Germline assignment: CDR1 MGHRA and CDR2 YSYEKL. CDR3 length equals 13 residues. CDR3 DNA: TGCGCCAGCAGCCGAGATTCACGAGAAAAACTGTTTTTT. Its translation: CASSRDSREKLFF.

The chain couples TRBV28 to TRBJ2-1, with D possibly TRBD2 on 5 matching bases. This CDR3 has 18 residues. Trimming stripped 4 bases from V and 5 bases from J, with 24 bases between. The germline V gene has CDR1 MDHEN and CDR2 SYDVKM. The CDR3 DNA is TGTGCCAGCAGTTCCCTAGGGTTATACGGGAAGGAGGACAATGAGCAGTTCTTC. Amino acids: CASSSLGLYGKEDNEQFF.